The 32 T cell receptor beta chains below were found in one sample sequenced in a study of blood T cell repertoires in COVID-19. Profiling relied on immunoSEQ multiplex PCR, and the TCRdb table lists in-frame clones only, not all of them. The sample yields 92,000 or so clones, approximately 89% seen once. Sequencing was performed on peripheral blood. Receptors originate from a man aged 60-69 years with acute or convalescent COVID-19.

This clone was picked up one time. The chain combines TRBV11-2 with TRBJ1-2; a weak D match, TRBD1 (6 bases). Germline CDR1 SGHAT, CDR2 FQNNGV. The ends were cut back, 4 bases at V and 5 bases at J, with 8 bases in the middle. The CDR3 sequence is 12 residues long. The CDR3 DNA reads TGTGCCAGCAGCTCCGGACAGTATGGCTACACCTTC. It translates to CASSSGQYGYTF.

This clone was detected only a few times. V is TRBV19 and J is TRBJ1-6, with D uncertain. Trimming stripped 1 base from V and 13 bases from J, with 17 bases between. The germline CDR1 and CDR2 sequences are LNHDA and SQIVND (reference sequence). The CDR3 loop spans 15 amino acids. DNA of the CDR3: TGTGCCAGTAGTATAGGAGGTTCCTCATCCGTGCCCCTCCACTTT. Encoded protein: CASSIGGSSSVPLHF.

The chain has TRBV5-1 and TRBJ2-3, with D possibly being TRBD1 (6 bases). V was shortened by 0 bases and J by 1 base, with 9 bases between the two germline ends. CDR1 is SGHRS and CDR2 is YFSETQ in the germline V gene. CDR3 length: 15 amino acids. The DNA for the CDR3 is TGCGCCAGCAGCTTGGACCGACAGGGCACAGATACGCAGTATTTT. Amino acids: CASSLDRQGTDTQYF. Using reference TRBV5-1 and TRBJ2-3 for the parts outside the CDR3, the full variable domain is KAGVTQTPRYLIKTRGQQVTLSCSPISGHRSVSWYQQTPGQGLQFLFEYFSETQRNKGNFPGRFSGRQFSNSRSEMNVSTLELGDSALYLCASSLDRQGTDTQYFGPGTRLTVL.

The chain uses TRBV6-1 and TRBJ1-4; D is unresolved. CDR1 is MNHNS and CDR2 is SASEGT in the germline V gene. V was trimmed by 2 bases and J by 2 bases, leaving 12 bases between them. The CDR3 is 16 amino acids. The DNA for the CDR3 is TGTGCCAGCAGTGAATCCCCCGTACAGACTAATGAAAAACTGTTTTTT. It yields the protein CASSESPVQTNEKLFF.

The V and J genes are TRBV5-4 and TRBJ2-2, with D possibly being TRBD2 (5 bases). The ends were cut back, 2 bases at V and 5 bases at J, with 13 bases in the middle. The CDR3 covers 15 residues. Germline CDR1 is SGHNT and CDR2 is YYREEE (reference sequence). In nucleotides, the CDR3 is TGTGCCAGCAGCTTTAGAGGGAGTAGGACCGGGGAGCTGTTTTTT. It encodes CASSFRGSRTGELFF.

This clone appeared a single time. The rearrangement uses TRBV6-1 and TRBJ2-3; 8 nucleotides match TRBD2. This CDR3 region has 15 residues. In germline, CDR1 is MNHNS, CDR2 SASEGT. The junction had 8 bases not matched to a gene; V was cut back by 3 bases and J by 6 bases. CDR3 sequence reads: CASSDSGTGADTQYF. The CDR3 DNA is TGTGCCAGCAGTGATAGCGGGACCGGAGCGGATACGCAGTATTTT.

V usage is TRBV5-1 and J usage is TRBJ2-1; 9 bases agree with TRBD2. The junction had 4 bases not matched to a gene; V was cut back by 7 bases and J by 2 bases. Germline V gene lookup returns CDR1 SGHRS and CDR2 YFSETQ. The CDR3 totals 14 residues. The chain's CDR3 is CASGGGGAYNEQFF. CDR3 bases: TGCGCCAGCGGCGGCGGGGGGGCCTACAATGAGCAGTTCTTC.

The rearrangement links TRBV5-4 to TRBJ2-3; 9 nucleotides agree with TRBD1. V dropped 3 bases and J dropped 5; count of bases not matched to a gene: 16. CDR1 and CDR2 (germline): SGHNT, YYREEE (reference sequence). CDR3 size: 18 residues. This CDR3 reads CASSSKKTGGPLLDTQYF. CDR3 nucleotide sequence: TGTGCCAGCAGCTCGAAGAAAACAGGGGGCCCGTTGTTAGATACGCAGTATTTT.

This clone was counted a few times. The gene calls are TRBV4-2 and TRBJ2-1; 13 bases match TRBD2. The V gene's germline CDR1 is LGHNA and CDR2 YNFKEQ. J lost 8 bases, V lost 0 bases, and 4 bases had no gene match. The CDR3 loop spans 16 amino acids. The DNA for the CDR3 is TGTGCCAGCAGCCAAGATCGGACTAGCGGGAGCGATGAGCAGTTCTTC. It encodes CASSQDRTSGSDEQFF.

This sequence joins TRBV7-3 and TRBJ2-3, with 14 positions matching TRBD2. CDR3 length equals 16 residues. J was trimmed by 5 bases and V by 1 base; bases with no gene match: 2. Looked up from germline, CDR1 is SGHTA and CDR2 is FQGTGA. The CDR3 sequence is CASSLNGLAGGDTQYF. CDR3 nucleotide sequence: TGTGCCAGCAGCTTAAATGGACTAGCGGGAGGAGATACGCAGTATTTT.

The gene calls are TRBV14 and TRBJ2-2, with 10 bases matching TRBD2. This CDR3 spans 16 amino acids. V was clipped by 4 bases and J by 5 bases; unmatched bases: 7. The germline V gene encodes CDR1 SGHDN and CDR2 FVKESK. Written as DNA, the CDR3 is TGTGCCAGCAGCCCCCTAGCGGGAGAAAGGACCGGGGAGCTGTTTTTT. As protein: CASSPLAGERTGELFF. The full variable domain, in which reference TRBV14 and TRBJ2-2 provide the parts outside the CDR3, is EAGVTQFPSHSVIEKGQTVTLRCDPISGHDNLYWYRRVMGKEIKFLLHFVKESKQDESGMPNNRFLAERTGGTYSTLKVQPAELEDSGVYFCASSPLAGERTGELFFGEGSRLTVL.

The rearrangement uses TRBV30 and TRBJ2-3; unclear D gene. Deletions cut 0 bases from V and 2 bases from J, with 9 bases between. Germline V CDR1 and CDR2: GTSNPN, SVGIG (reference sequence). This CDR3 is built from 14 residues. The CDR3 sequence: CAWSVPYFTDTQYF. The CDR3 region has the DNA TGTGCCTGGAGTGTTCCGTACTTCACAGATACGCAGTATTTT.

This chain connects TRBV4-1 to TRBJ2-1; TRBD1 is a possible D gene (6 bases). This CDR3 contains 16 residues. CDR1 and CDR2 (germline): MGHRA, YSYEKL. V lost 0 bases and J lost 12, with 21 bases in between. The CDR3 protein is CASSQEIGEPGHVQFF. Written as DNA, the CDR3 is TGCGCCAGCAGCCAAGAAATAGGGGAACCGGGACATGTGCAGTTCTTC.

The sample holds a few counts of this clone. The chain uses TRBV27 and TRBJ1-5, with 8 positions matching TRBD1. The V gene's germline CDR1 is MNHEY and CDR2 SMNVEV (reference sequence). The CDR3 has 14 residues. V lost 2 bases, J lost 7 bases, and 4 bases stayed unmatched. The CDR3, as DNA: TGTGCCAGCAGTTTAGCAGGGGGCGGGCAGCCCCAGCATTTT. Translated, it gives CASSLAGGGQPQHF.

The CDR3 nucleotides read TGTGCCAGCAGTCACCCCCGCTCCGGACTAGCGGGGGACACAGATACGCAGTATTTT. Translated: CASSHPRSGLAGDTDTQYF. The chain joins TRBV6-2 or TRBV6-3 to TRBJ2-3; TRBD2 matches at 13 bases. J gave up 2 bases and V 5 bases, and 13 bases lay outside the gene matches. The CDR3 covers 19 residues. The V gene's germline CDR1 is MNHEY and CDR2 SVGEGT.

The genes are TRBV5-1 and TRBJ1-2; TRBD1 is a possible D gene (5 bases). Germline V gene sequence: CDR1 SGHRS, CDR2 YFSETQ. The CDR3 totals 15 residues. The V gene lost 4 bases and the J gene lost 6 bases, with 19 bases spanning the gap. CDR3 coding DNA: TGCGCCAGCAGCATAAGGGACGGGGGTGGAGATGGCTACACCTTC. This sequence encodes CASSIRDGGGDGYTF. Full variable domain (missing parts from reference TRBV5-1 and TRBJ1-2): KAGVTQTPRYLIKTRGQQVTLSCSPISGHRSVSWYQQTPGQGLQFLFEYFSETQRNKGNFPGRFSGRQFSNSRSEMNVSTLELGDSALYLCASSIRDGGGDGYTFGSGTRLTVV.

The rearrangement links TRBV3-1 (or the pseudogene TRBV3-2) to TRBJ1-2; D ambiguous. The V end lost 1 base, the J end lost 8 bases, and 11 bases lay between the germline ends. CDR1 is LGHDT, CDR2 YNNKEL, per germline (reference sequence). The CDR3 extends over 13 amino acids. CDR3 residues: CASSQAGEFGYTF. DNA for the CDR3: TGTGCCAGCAGCCAAGCTGGGGAGTTCGGCTACACCTTC.

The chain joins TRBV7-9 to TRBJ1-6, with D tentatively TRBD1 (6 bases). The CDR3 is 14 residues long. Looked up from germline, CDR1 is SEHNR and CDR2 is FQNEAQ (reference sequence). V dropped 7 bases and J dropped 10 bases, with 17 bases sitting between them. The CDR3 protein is CASTTGRGGSPLHF. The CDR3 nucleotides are TGTGCCAGCACCACGGGGAGGGGGGGATCACCCCTCCACTTT.

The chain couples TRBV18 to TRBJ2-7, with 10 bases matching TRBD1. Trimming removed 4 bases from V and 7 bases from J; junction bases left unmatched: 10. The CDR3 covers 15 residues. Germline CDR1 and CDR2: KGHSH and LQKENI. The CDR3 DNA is TGTGCCAGCTCACTTGACCGGGACAGGGGTGAAGAGCAGTACTTC. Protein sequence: CASSLDRDRGEEQYF.

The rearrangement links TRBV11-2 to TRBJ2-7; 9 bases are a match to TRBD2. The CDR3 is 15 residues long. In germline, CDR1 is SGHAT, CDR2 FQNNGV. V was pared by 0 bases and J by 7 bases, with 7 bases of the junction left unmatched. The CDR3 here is CASSLDGLAGVEQYF. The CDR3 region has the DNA TGTGCCAGCAGCTTAGATGGATTAGCGGGAGTTGAGCAGTACTTC.

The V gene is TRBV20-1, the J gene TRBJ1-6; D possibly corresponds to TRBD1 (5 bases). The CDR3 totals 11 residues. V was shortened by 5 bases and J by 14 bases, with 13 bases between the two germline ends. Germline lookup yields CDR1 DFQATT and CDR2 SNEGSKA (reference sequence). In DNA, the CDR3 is TGCAGTGCTCCAGGGTCTGTGGCCCTCCACTTT. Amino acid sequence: CSAPGSVALHF.

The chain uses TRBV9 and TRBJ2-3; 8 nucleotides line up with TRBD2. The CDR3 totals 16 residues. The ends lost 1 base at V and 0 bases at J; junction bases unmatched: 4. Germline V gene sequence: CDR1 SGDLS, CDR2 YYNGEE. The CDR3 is CASSVLSGVSTDTQYF. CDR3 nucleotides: TGTGCCAGCAGCGTACTTAGCGGGGTTAGCACAGATACGCAGTATTTT.

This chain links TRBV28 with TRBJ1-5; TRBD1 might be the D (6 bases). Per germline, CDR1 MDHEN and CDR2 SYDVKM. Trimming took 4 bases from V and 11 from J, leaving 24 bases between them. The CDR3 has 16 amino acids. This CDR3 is CASSSRTATLGVAQHF. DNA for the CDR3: TGTGCCAGCAGTTCGCGGACAGCCACATTAGGGGTAGCCCAGCATTTT.

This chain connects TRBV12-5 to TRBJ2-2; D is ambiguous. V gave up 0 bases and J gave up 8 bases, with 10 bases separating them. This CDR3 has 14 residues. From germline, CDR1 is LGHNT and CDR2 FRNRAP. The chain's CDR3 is CASGLVLSEGELFF. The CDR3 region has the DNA TGTGCTAGTGGTTTGGTACTATCGGAAGGGGAGCTGTTTTTT.

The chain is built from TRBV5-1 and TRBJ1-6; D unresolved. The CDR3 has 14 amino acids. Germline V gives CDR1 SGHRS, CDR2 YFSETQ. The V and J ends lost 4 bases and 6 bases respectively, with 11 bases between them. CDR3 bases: TGCGCCAGCAGCCGGGAGGGCAGTAATTCACCCCTCCACTTT. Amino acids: CASSREGSNSPLHF. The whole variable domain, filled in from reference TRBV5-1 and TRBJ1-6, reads KAGVTQTPRYLIKTRGQQVTLSCSPISGHRSVSWYQQTPGQGLQFLFEYFSETQRNKGNFPGRFSGRQFSNSRSEMNVSTLELGDSALYLCASSREGSNSPLHFGNGTRLTVT.

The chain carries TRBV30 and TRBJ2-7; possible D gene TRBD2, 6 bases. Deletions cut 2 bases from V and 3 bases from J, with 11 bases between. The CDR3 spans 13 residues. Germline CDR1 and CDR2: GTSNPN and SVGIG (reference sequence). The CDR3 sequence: CAWSPWGGYEQYF. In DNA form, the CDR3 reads TGTGCCTGGAGTCCCTGGGGAGGCTACGAGCAGTACTTC.

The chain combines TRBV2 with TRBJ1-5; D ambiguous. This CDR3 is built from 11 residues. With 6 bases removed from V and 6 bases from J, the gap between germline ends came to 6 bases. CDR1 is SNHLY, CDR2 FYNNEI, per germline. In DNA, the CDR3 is TGTGCCAGCAGCCCAGGTCAGCCCCAGCATTTT. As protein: CASSPGQPQHF.

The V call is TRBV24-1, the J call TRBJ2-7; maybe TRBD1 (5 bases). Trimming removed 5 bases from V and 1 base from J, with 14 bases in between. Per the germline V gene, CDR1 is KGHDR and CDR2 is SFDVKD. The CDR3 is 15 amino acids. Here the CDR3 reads CATSVEGHTSYEQYF. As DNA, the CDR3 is TGTGCCACCAGTGTCGAAGGACACACGTCCTACGAGCAGTACTTC.

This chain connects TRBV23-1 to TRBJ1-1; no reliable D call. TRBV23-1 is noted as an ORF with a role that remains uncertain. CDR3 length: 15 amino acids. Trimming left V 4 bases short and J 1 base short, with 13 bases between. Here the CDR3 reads CASSPPIEQNTEAFF. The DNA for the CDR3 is TGCGCCAGCAGTCCTCCCATTGAGCAGAACACTGAAGCTTTCTTT.

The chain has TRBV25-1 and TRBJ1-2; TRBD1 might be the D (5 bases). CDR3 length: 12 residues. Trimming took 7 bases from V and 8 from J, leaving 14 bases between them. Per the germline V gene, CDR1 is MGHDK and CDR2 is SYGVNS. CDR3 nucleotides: TGTGCCAGCACCGCAGGGAAGGAGGGCTACACCTTC. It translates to CASTAGKEGYTF.

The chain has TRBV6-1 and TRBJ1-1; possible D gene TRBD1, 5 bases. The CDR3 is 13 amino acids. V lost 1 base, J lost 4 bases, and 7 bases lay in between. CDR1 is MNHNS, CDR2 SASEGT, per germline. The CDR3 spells CASSEERGTEAFF. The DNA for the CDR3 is TGTGCCAGCAGTGAAGAAAGGGGCACTGAAGCTTTCTTT.

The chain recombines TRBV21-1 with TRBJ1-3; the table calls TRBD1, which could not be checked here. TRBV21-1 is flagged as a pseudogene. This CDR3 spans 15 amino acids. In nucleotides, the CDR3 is TGTGCCAGCAATCCGGGACAGAGCTCTGGAAACACCATATATTTT. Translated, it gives CASNPGQSSGNTIYF.